This T cell receptor (beta chain) stems from a study of CD8 T cell repertoires and HIV-1 epitope variants. Study-wide background: Twenty-five autologous and known Gag and Nef epitope variant peptides each stimulated T cells separately. An uncultured baseline aliquot held 1M T cells. Study conclusions and caveats: Of nine antigen-specific beta clonotypes, more than five appeared to cross-react with escape variants.

Sequencing of TCR beta CDR3 used immunoSEQ survey depth. The data were produced by immunoSEQ multiplex PCR, yet TCRdb's version contains in-frame clones alone and is incomplete. The data show around 4,400 clones, around 69% seen once. The CDR3 runs to 15 residues. Germline-derived CDR1 and CDR2 are MDHEN and SYDVKM. J lost 5 bases, V lost 3 bases, and 8 bases had no gene match. This clone was recorded only once. Its antigen remains unidentified. The origin of this receptor is a male donor with HIV. The chain joins TRBV28 to TRBJ1-1; TRBD1 aligns across 8 bases. Sequencing was carried out using cultured CD8+ T cells derived from PBMCs. CDR3 nucleotides: TGTGCCAGCAGTTTGTCAGGGGGCACAGGGACTGAAGCTTTCTTT. Translation: CASSLSGGTGTEAFF.